These 14 T cell receptor beta chains share one sample of origin, sequenced in a study of CXCR3-negative and CXCR3-positive naive CD8 T cells. UMI-labeled 5' RACE TRB cDNA libraries were prepared from the cells. TCRdb re-called the 5' RACE reads and gives one entry per CDR3 protein, without DNA. Its table records tens of thousands of distinct CDR3 sequences. Study observations and caveats: CXCR3-negative naive cells had less hydrophobic TRB CDR3s than did CXCR3-positive naive cells.

These receptors' targets are unknown. Sequenced: naive CXCR3+ CD8+ T cells from blood. Subset: CD45RO-CCR7+CD27+CD95- naive CD8+ T cells expressing CXCR3 (TNR3+). Source of these receptors: a human donor in good health. Some clones in this sample may be carry-over from other donors' samples.

The V gene is TRBV11-2, the J gene TRBJ2-3; lacking DNA, the TRBD1 call made by TCRdb goes unchecked. Germline V gives CDR1 SGHAT, CDR2 FQNNGV. This CDR3 has 17 amino acids. CDR3 in amino acids: CASSLDRGATSTDTQYF.

This chain connects TRBV19 to TRBJ2-7. This CDR3 is built from 15 residues. The germline CDR1 and CDR2 sequences are LNHDA and SQIVND (reference sequence). The CDR3 region is CASSMLGSRSYEQYF. The full variable domain, in which reference TRBV19 and TRBJ2-7 provide the parts outside the CDR3, is DGGITQSPKYLFRKEGQNVTLSCEQNLNHDAMYWYRQDPGQGLRLIYYSQIVNDFQKGDIAEGYSVSREKKESFPLTVTSAQKNPTAFYLCASSMLGSRSYEQYFGPGTRLTVT.

This chain uses TRBV4-1 with TRBJ2-7; TCRdb's D call, TRBD2, is unchecked because there is no DNA. Germline values: CDR1 MGHRA, CDR2 YSYEKL. CDR3 size: 16 residues. CDR3 residues: CASSQDASGGTYEQYF.

This sequence joins TRBV5-1 and TRBJ2-7; the TCRdb D gene call, TRBD1, has no DNA to confirm it. In germline, CDR1 is SGHRS, CDR2 YFSETQ. The CDR3 spans 13 residues. CDR3 residues: CASSSTGTHEQYF.

The chain joins TRBV6-5 to TRBJ2-7; TCRdb calls TRBD1, which cannot be checked without DNA. In germline, CDR1 is MNHEY, CDR2 SVGAGI. This CDR3 comprises 15 residues. CDR3 sequence reads: CASSPRDTSSYEQYF.

The chain links TRBV7-8 to TRBJ2-3; TCRdb's D call of TRBD1 is untestable without DNA. The CDR3 spans 17 residues. Germline V lookup: CDR1 SGHVS, CDR2 FQNEAQ. CDR3 in amino acids: CASSLAGVGGDTDTQYF.

The V call is TRBV6-5, the J call TRBJ2-5; as DNA is missing, the TRBD1 call by TCRdb cannot be tested. Germline V gene lookup returns CDR1 MNHEY and CDR2 SVGAGI. The CDR3 runs to 13 residues. The CDR3 protein is CASSYSIPGTQYF.

The chain joins TRBV28 to TRBJ2-5; TCRdb names TRBD1, which stays unverified in the absence of DNA. Germline V gives CDR1 MDHEN, CDR2 SYDVKM. The CDR3 consists of 15 residues. CDR3 amino acids: CASSLVLIGAETQYF.

V and J are TRBV7-9 and TRBJ1-2; lacking DNA, the TRBD1 call made by TCRdb goes unchecked. CDR1 is SEHNR, CDR2 FQNEAQ, per germline (reference sequence). CDR3 length: 16 amino acids. The chain's CDR3 is CATKSDGQAFYYGYTF. Complete variable domain (other parts from reference TRBV7-9 and TRBJ1-2): DTGVSQNPRHKITKRGQNVTFRCDPISEHNRLYWYRQTLGQGPEFLTYFQNEAQLEKSRLLSDRFSAERPKGSFSTLEIQRTEQGDSAMYLCATKSDGQAFYYGYTFGSGTRLTVV.

V gene TRBV29-1 combines with J gene TRBJ1-2. Germline assignment: CDR1 SQVTM and CDR2 ANQGSEA. The CDR3 totals 11 residues. CDR3 protein: CSVVSYYGYTF.

The chain's CDR3 is CSVRSENTGELFF. This rearrangement joins TRBV29-1 to TRBJ2-2. Germline CDR1 reads SQVTM; CDR2 reads ANQGSEA. The CDR3 extends over 13 amino acids.

The chain employs TRBV9 and TRBJ2-2; the TRBD1 assignment by TCRdb is unverifiable without DNA. The CDR3 has 18 residues. Germline V gene data show CDR1 as SGDLS and CDR2 as YYNGEE. CDR3 sequence reads: CASSVEGLDRVVTGELFF.

The CDR3 sequence is CASSHPGETQYF. The chain joins TRBV5-5 to TRBJ2-5; without DNA, the TCRdb call of TRBD1 cannot be checked. This CDR3 is 12 amino acids long. Germline V gene sequence: CDR1 SGHKS, CDR2 YYEKEE (reference sequence).

The gene calls are TRBV6-2 or TRBV6-3 and TRBJ1-5. The CDR3 loop spans 15 amino acids. Germline loops: CDR1 MNHEY, CDR2 SVGEGT. CDR3 amino acids: CASREGTVVYQPQHF.